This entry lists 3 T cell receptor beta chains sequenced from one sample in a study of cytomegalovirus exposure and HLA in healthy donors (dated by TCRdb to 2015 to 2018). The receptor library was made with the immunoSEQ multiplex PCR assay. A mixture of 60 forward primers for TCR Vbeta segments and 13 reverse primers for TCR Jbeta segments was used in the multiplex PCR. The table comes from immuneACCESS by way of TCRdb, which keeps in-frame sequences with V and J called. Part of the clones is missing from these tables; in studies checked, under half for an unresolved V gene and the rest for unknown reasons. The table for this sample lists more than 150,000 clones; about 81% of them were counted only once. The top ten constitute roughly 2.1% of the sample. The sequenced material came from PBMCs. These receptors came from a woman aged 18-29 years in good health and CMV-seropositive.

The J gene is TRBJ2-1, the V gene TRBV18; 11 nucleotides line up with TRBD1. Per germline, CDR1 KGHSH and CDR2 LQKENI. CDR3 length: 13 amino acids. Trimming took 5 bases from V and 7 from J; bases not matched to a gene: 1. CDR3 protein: CASSGQGANEQFF. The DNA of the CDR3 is TGTGCCAGCTCAGGACAGGGGGCAAATGAGCAGTTCTTC.

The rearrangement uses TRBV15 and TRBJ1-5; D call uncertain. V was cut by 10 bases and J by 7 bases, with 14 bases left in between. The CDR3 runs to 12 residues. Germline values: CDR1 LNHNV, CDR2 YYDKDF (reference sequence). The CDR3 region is CAISPARQPQHF. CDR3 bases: TGTGCCATCAGTCCCGCGAGGCAGCCCCAGCATTTT.

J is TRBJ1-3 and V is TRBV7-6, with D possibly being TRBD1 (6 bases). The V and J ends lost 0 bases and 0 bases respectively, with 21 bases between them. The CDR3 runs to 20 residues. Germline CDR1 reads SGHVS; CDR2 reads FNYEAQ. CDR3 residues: CASSLASRSTGLRSGNTIYF. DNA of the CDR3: TGTGCCAGCAGCTTAGCATCTCGATCGACAGGCCTACGCTCTGGAAACACCATATATTTT.